Each of the 22 T cell receptor beta chains below was sequenced from the same sample in a study of cytomegalovirus exposure and HLA in healthy donors. Clones were sequenced by immunoSEQ multiplex PCR, and TCRdb holds only the in-frame ones, with some missing. The sample has about 280,000 clones; approximately 83% are singletons. The specimen sequenced was PBMCs. The receptors stem from a woman aged 18-29 years in good health and CMV-seronegative.

The genes are TRBV10-1 and TRBJ2-7; D is ambiguous. In germline, CDR1 is WNHNN, CDR2 SYGVQD (reference sequence). V was trimmed by 3 bases and J by 4 bases, leaving 10 bases between them. The CDR3 has 13 residues. CDR3 coding DNA: TGCGCCAGCAGTGATGAGGAAGGATACGAGCAGTACTTC. Its protein product is CASSDEEGYEQYF.

This clone occurred once. This chain joins TRBV30 and TRBJ1-2; D is undetermined. The V and J ends lost 0 bases and 3 bases respectively, with 11 bases between them. Germline V gene sequence: CDR1 GTSNPN, CDR2 SVGIG (reference sequence). This CDR3 has 14 amino acids. The DNA of the CDR3 is TGTGCCTGGAGTGTACGCCTGGCAGACTATGGCTACACCTTC. Translated: CAWSVRLADYGYTF. Looking up the rest from reference TRBV30 and TRBJ1-2 gives the full variable domain: SQTIHQWPATLVQPVGSPLSLECTVEGTSNPNLYWYRQAAGRGLQLLFYSVGIGQISSEVPQNLSASRPQDRQFILSSKKLLLSDSGFYLCAWSVRLADYGYTFGSGTRLTVV.

The V and J genes are TRBV30 and TRBJ1-1, with 9 bases that match TRBD1. The CDR3 sequence is 13 residues long. Germline loops: CDR1 GTSNPN, CDR2 SVGIG (reference sequence). The V gene end was trimmed by 4 bases and the J gene end by 10 bases; junction bases not matched to a gene: 10. CDR3 bases: TGTGCCTGGATCCTACCGGGACAGGGTACAGCTTTCTTT. Translation gives CAWILPGQGTAFF.

This clone was picked up a small number of times. J is TRBJ2-1 and V is TRBV5-1; D unresolved. CDR1 is SGHRS, CDR2 YFSETQ, per germline. V lost 2 bases to trimming and J lost 10 bases, with 7 bases between them. This CDR3 region has 11 residues. CDR3 nucleotide sequence: TGCGCCAGCAGCTTCGAGACAGAGCAGTTCTTC. Protein product: CASSFETEQFF.

The chain joins TRBV7-2 to TRBJ1-5; D is unresolved. Germline CDR1 SGHTA, CDR2 FQGNSA. This CDR3 contains 13 residues. With 1 base removed from V and 6 bases from J, the gap between germline ends came to 7 bases. The DNA of the CDR3 is TGTGCCAGCAGCTTAGAGGAGGGTCAGCCCCAGCATTTT. This encodes CASSLEEGQPQHF.

V is TRBV18 and J is TRBJ1-1, with 9 bases lining up with TRBD1. This CDR3 is built from 12 residues. The J segment lost 8 bases and the V segment lost 3 bases, leaving 1 base of the junction unmatched. Germline V gene sequence: CDR1 KGHSH, CDR2 LQKENI. Here the CDR3 DNA reads TGTGCCAGCTCACCCGACAGGGGGGAAGCTTTCTTT. Residues: CASSPDRGEAFF.

This clone was picked up one time. The V gene is TRBV4-2, the J gene TRBJ1-5; D remains unclear. Germline V CDR1 and CDR2: LGHNA, YNFKEQ. The CDR3 has 15 amino acids. The ends were cut back, 4 bases at V and 0 bases at J, with 10 bases in the middle. CDR3 in DNA: TGTGCCAGCAGCCGCAACATTGATAGCAATCAGCCCCAGCATTTT. This sequence encodes CASSRNIDSNQPQHF.

The CDR3 DNA reads as TGTGCCAGCAGTGAAAGCGGGGGGGCATACGAGCAGTACTTC. Translated, it gives CASSESGGAYEQYF. The V call is TRBV2, the J call TRBJ2-7, with 10 positions matching TRBD2. The ends lost 2 bases at V and 4 bases at J; junction bases unmatched: 2. Germline loops: CDR1 SNHLY, CDR2 FYNNEI. The CDR3 is 14 amino acids.

This clone was seen only a few times. The identical CDR3 is also encoded by other nucleotide sequences in the sample. The chain recombines TRBV7-9 with TRBJ1-1; 8 bases match TRBD1. V was pared by 5 bases and J by 3 bases, with 2 bases of the junction left unmatched. The CDR3 loop spans 13 amino acids. Germline lookup yields CDR1 SEHNR and CDR2 FQNEAQ (reference sequence). The CDR3 sequence: CASSPGGHTEAFF. Written as DNA, the CDR3 is TGTGCCAGCAGCCCAGGGGGCCACACTGAAGCTTTCTTT.

This sequence joins TRBV9 and TRBJ2-1; perhaps TRBD2 as D (5 bases). The CDR3 loop spans 14 amino acids. The V end lost 0 bases, the J end lost 7 bases, and 11 bases lay between the germline ends. Germline V gene sequence: CDR1 SGDLS, CDR2 YYNGEE. Here the CDR3 reads CASSVVDSRNEQFF. CDR3 sequence (DNA): TGTGCCAGCAGCGTAGTGGACTCCCGAAATGAGCAGTTCTTC. Looking up the rest from reference TRBV9 and TRBJ2-1 gives the full variable domain: DSGVTQTPKHLITATGQRVTLRCSPRSGDLSVYWYQQSLDQGLQFLIQYYNGEERAKGNILERFSAQQFPDLHSELNLSSLELGDSALYFCASSVVDSRNEQFFGPGTRLTVL.

This chain connects TRBV7-6 to TRBJ2-1, with a tentative D call TRBD2 (6 bases). Germline V gene sequence: CDR1 SGHVS, CDR2 FNYEAQ. This CDR3 contains 14 residues. V lost 4 bases and J 6 bases, leaving 13 bases between the germline ends. CDR3 sequence: CASSSDYLPNEQFF. The CDR3 coding sequence is TGTGCCAGCAGCTCGGACTACTTGCCCAATGAGCAGTTCTTC.

This chain connects TRBV9 to TRBJ2-1; TRBD2 agrees at 9 bases. This CDR3 region has 15 residues. Germline CDR1 reads SGDLS; CDR2 reads YYNGEE. V was clipped by 0 bases and J by 6 bases; unmatched bases: 4. This chain's CDR3 is CASSVVAGVPNEQFF. The CDR3 coding sequence is TGTGCCAGCAGCGTAGTAGCGGGAGTTCCCAATGAGCAGTTCTTC.

This sequence joins TRBV18 and TRBJ2-3; weak D call: TRBD2 (5 bases). Per germline, CDR1 KGHSH and CDR2 LQKENI. V shed 6 bases and J shed 4 bases, with 17 bases lying between them. This CDR3 is 15 amino acids long. This CDR3 reads CASSPLGTRADTQYF. In nucleotides, the CDR3 is TGTGCCAGCTCCCCCCTTGGCACTAGAGCAGATACGCAGTATTTT.

This sequence joins TRBV7-9 and TRBJ1-4; a possible D gene is TRBD1 (5 bases). The CDR3 consists of 15 residues. Trimming cost V 4 bases and J 0 bases, with 9 bases left between them. Germline assignment: CDR1 SEHNR and CDR2 FQNEAQ (reference sequence). The CDR3 DNA reads TGTGCCAGCAGCTCGAGACAGACAACTAATGAAAAACTGTTTTTT. This encodes CASSSRQTTNEKLFF.

This clone occurred many times. CDR3 nucleotide sequence: TGTGCCAGCAGTTTCCCACAGGGACCATACGAGCAGTACTTC. Encoded protein: CASSFPQGPYEQYF. The V and J genes are TRBV28 and TRBJ2-7; weak D call: TRBD1 (6 bases). The germline V and J ends were trimmed by 3 bases and 4 bases, with 13 bases remaining between them. From germline, CDR1 is MDHEN and CDR2 SYDVKM. This CDR3 is built from 14 residues.

J is TRBJ1-2 and V is TRBV7-9, with TRBD1 matching 8 bases. Looked up from germline, CDR1 is SEHNR and CDR2 is FQNEAQ (reference sequence). V lost 3 bases to trimming and J lost 7 bases; unmatched junction nucleotides: 7. The CDR3 loop spans 14 amino acids. Written as DNA, the CDR3 is TGTGCCAGCAGCTTCTCGGACAGGGCCGGTGGCTACACCTTC. This encodes CASSFSDRAGGYTF.

DNA of the CDR3: TGTGCCAGCAGTGCCACAGGGGACTACGAGCAGTACTTC. This gives the protein CASSATGDYEQYF. The chain uses TRBV6-5 and TRBJ2-7; TRBD1 matches at 7 bases. Per germline, CDR1 MNHEY and CDR2 SVGAGI. The CDR3 is made up of 13 amino acids. V was pared by 5 bases and J by 3 bases, with 4 bases of the junction left unmatched.

This chain joins TRBV11-2 and TRBJ1-1; TRBD1 might be the D (5 bases). The CDR3 totals 16 residues. CDR1 SGHAT and CDR2 FQNNGV come from the germline V gene. Trimming left V 6 bases short and J 4 bases short, with 21 bases between. The CDR3 sequence: CASRYLGRAGGTEAFF. DNA of the CDR3: TGTGCCAGCAGATATCTAGGTCGGGCGGGGGGCACTGAAGCTTTCTTT. Full variable domain (rest looked up from reference TRBV11-2 and TRBJ1-1): EAGVAQSPRYKIIEKRQSVAFWCNPISGHATLYWYQQILGQGPKLLIQFQNNGVVDDSQLPKDRFSAERLKGVDSTLKIQPAKLEDSAVYLCASRYLGRAGGTEAFFGQGTRLTVV.

V gene TRBV10-1 combines with J gene TRBJ2-3; TRBD2 matches 8 bases. This CDR3 spans 17 amino acids. Germline loops: CDR1 WNHNN, CDR2 SYGVQD (reference sequence). Losses at the gene ends were 0 bases for V and 1 base for J; bases not matched to a gene: 6. For the CDR3, the DNA is TGCGCCAGCAGTGAGTCGCGGGGGGCGTCTGGCACAGATACGCAGTATTTT. This encodes CASSESRGASGTDTQYF.

The chain links TRBV28 to TRBJ2-7; no clear D. The CDR3 covers 13 residues. The ends were cut back, 3 bases at V and 3 bases at J, with 9 bases in the middle. The germline gives CDR1 MDHEN, CDR2 SYDVKM. CDR3: CASSFPPLYEQYF. CDR3 in DNA: TGTGCCAGCAGTTTCCCCCCACTCTACGAGCAGTACTTC.

This chain connects TRBV29-1 to TRBJ1-3; TRBD1 might be the D (6 bases). The CDR3 extends over 12 amino acids. V shed 6 bases and J shed 4 bases, with 10 bases lying between them. Germline V lookup: CDR1 SQVTM, CDR2 ANQGSEA. DNA of the CDR3: TGCAGCGTAGGGGGGGCAGGAAACACCATATATTTT. As protein: CSVGGAGNTIYF.

CDR3 nucleotide sequence: TGTGCCAGCAGTTACGGGCAGGGGGCGTTTCAGCCCCAGCATTTT. Encoded protein: CASSYGQGAFQPQHF. The V call is TRBV6-5, the J call TRBJ1-5; 8 bases match TRBD1. The J segment lost 6 bases and the V segment lost 2 bases, leaving 6 bases of the junction unmatched. The CDR3 loop spans 15 amino acids. From germline, CDR1 is MNHEY and CDR2 SVGAGI.